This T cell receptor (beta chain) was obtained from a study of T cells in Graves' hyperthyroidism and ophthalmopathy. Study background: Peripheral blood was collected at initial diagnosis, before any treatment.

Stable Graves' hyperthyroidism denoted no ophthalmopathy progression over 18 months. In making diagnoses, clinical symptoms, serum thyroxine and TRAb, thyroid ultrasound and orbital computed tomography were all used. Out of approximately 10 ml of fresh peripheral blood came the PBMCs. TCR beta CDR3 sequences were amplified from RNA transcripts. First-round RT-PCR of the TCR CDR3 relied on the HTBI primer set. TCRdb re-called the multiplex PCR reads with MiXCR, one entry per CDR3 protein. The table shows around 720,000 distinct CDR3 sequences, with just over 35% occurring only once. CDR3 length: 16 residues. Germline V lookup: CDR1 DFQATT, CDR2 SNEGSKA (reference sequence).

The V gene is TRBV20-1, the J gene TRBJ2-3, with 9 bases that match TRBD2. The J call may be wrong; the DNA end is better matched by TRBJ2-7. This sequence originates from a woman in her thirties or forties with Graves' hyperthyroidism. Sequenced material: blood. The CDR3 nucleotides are TGCAGTGCTACGAAGCTAGCGGGACGCATCACAGATACGCAGTACTTC. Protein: CSATKLAGRITDTQYF.